This passage covers 16 T cell receptor beta chains from one sample sequenced in a study of shared clonotypes between healthy human individuals (dated by TCRdb to the early 2020s). Library method: the immunoSEQ multiplex PCR assay. TCRdb limited this immuneACCESS table to in-frame rearrangements with V and J called. A share of clones is missing; checked studies link under half to unresolved V genes, and the rest is unexplained. This sample lists millions of clones; 85% to 95% were detected once. The top ten clones comprise 0.1% to 0.15% of the sample. The sequencing input was naive CD4+ T cells sorted from blood. This specimen's cell subset or site label, interpreted: CD45RA+ positively selected. The source of these receptors is a man younger than 30 in good health.

In this sample, this clone turned up many times. This chain links TRBV28 with TRBJ1-3, with D possibly matching TRBD1 (6 bases). Deletions cut 6 bases from V and 2 bases from J, with 14 bases between. Germline V lookup: CDR1 MDHEN, CDR2 SYDVKM. The CDR3 is 15 amino acids. Here the CDR3 reads CASRPGDLAGNTIYF. The CDR3 DNA reads TGTGCCAGCAGACCAGGGGATTTGGCTGGAAACACCATATATTTT.

The rearrangement uses TRBV5-1 and TRBJ1-6; 8 positions agree with TRBD1. CDR3 length: 17 amino acids. V shed 2 bases and J 7 bases; nucleotides not matched to a gene: 11. Looked up from germline, CDR1 is SGHRS and CDR2 is YFSETQ. The CDR3 DNA sequence: TGCGCCAGCAGCTTTGCACAGGGGGGCGGTGGGAATTCACCCCTCCACTTT. Protein sequence: CASSFAQGGGGNSPLHF.

Points on this clone: The same CDR3 arises from other DNA sequences in this sample as well. V is TRBV5-1 and J is TRBJ2-6; D is ambiguous. The germline V and J ends were trimmed by 8 bases and 2 bases, with 11 bases remaining between them. The CDR3 is 14 residues long. Per the germline V gene, CDR1 is SGHRS and CDR2 is YFSETQ. For the CDR3, the DNA is TGCGCCAGTAGCCTTGGGGCTGGGGCCAACGTCCTGACTTTC. Translated, it gives CASSLGAGANVLTF.

The chain is built from TRBV11-3 and TRBJ2-7; 9 bases agree with TRBD1. CDR1 is SGHNT and CDR2 is YENEEA in the germline V gene. J gave up 6 bases and V 3 bases, and 3 bases lay outside the gene matches. The length of the CDR3 is 13 residues. CDR3 amino acids: CASSLGQGLEQYF. CDR3 sequence (DNA): TGTGCCAGCAGCTTGGGACAGGGACTCGAGCAGTACTTC.

The rearrangement links TRBV28 to TRBJ1-4; D perhaps matches TRBD1 (5 bases). V was cut by 6 bases and J by 6 bases, with 17 bases left in between. This CDR3 is built from 15 residues. Germline V CDR1 and CDR2: MDHEN, SYDVKM. CDR3 bases: TGTGCCAGCAGCCCCAGTGGCCGGGGGGATGAAAAACTGTTTTTT. This translates into CASSPSGRGDEKLFF. Full variable domain (rest looked up from reference TRBV28 and TRBJ1-4): DVKVTQSSRYLVKRTGEKVFLECVQDMDHENMFWYRQDPGLGLRLIYFSYDVKMKEKGDIPEGYSVSREKKERFSLILESASTNQTSMYLCASSPSGRGDEKLFFGSGTQLSVL.

This chain uses TRBV9 with TRBJ2-7; D possibly matches TRBD1 or TRBD2 (5 bases each). Germline V lookup: CDR1 SGDLS, CDR2 YYNGEE. The length of the CDR3 is 16 residues. Trimming removed 0 bases from V and 5 bases from J, with 18 bases in between. The CDR3 reads CASSVGLGAGSHEQYF. The CDR3 nucleotides are TGTGCCAGCAGCGTAGGGCTCGGGGCAGGGAGCCACGAGCAGTACTTC.

J is TRBJ1-1 and V is TRBV18, with 7 bases identical to TRBD1. The CDR3 totals 14 residues. CDR1 and CDR2 (germline): KGHSH, LQKENI. Trimming at V came to 3 bases and at J to 2 bases, leaving 3 bases not matched to a gene. In DNA, the CDR3 is TGTGCCAGCTCACCGGGACAGAGTAACACTGAAGCTTTCTTT. Translation gives CASSPGQSNTEAFF.

V gene TRBV6-1 combines with J gene TRBJ1-5; D is unresolved. This CDR3 spans 12 amino acids. Germline CDR1 reads MNHNS; CDR2 reads SASEGT. V gave up 1 base and J gave up 11 bases, with 9 bases separating them. This CDR3 reads CASSEGSGTQHF. In nucleotides, the CDR3 is TGTGCCAGCAGTGAAGGGAGTGGGACCCAGCATTTT.

The chain's CDR3 is CASSRPGQASYEQYF. In DNA, the CDR3 is TGTGCCAGCAGTCGCCCGGGCCAGGCAAGTTACGAGCAGTACTTC. The J gene is TRBJ2-7, the V gene TRBV6-5; D is unclear. The germline V gene has CDR1 MNHEY and CDR2 SVGAGI. V lost 5 bases, J lost 4 bases, and 18 bases lay in between. The CDR3 spans 15 residues.

The J gene is TRBJ2-7, the V gene TRBV7-2; a weak D match, TRBD2 (6 bases). With 1 base removed from V and 3 bases from J, the gap between germline ends came to 22 bases. This CDR3 region has 18 residues. CDR1 is SGHTA and CDR2 is FQGNSA in the germline V gene. As DNA, the CDR3 is TGTGCCAGCAGCTTAGTCCCCTCCACCGGGGACTTTTTCTACGAGCAGTACTTC. It is translated as CASSLVPSTGDFFYEQYF.

The J gene is TRBJ1-2, the V gene TRBV5-4, with 7 bases that match TRBD1. The CDR3 has 15 amino acids. The germline V gene has CDR1 SGHNT and CDR2 YYREEE (reference sequence). The V segment lost 4 bases and the J segment 5 bases; nucleotides outside the gene matches: 11. Here the CDR3 reads CASSPPEKGAYGYTF. CDR3 sequence (DNA): TGTGCCAGCAGCCCCCCGGAGAAGGGGGCTTATGGCTACACCTTC.

The genes are TRBV10-1 and TRBJ2-7, with D unclear. Germline V gives CDR1 WNHNN, CDR2 SYGVQD (reference sequence). The CDR3 sequence is 13 residues long. Trimming took off 5 bases at V and 5 bases at J, with 13 bases between the two ends. The CDR3 reads CASSPAGLNEQYF. The CDR3 DNA sequence: TGCGCCAGCAGTCCAGCTGGGCTTAACGAGCAGTACTTC.

The V gene is TRBV28, the J gene TRBJ1-3; a weak D match, TRBD1 (5 bases). Trimming stripped 7 bases from V and 0 bases from J, with 13 bases between. The CDR3 runs 15 residues. Germline V lookup: CDR1 MDHEN, CDR2 SYDVKM. The CDR3 DNA reads TGTGCCAGCAACTCACTGACAGTCTCTGGAAACACCATATATTTT. Amino acid sequence: CASNSLTVSGNTIYF. The variable domain in full, with the rest retrieved from reference TRBV28 and TRBJ1-3, is DVKVTQSSRYLVKRTGEKVFLECVQDMDHENMFWYRQDPGLGLRLIYFSYDVKMKEKGDIPEGYSVSREKKERFSLILESASTNQTSMYLCASNSLTVSGNTIYFGEGSWLTVV.

A remark on this clone: Other DNA variants within this sample encode the same CDR3. The J gene is TRBJ1-5, the V gene TRBV18; D uncertain. The germline V gene encodes CDR1 KGHSH and CDR2 LQKENI. V lost 3 bases to trimming and J lost 0 bases, with 9 bases between them. The CDR3 is 15 residues long. The CDR3 region is CASSPQQDSNQPQHF. CDR3 DNA: TGTGCCAGCTCACCCCAGCAAGATAGCAATCAGCCCCAGCATTTT.

The rearrangement links TRBV5-1 to TRBJ2-5; 13 bases map to TRBD2. Looked up from germline, CDR1 is SGHRS and CDR2 is YFSETQ. The CDR3 runs 15 residues. The trim removed 3 bases at V and 3 bases at J, leaving 2 bases unmatched. This CDR3 is CASSSGTSGEETQYF. The CDR3 DNA reads TGCGCCAGCAGCTCCGGGACTAGCGGGGAAGAGACCCAGTACTTC.

The rearrangement uses TRBV2 and TRBJ1-1, with unresolved D. Germline V gives CDR1 SNHLY, CDR2 FYNNEI. The V and J ends lost 6 bases and 0 bases respectively, with 5 bases between them. The CDR3 length is 12 residues. The CDR3 spells CASRTMNTEAFF. The DNA of the CDR3 is TGTGCCAGCAGGACCATGAACACTGAAGCTTTCTTT.